This T cell receptor (beta chain) stems from a study of blood T cell repertoires in COVID-19. Study-wide context: The United States, Italy and Spain supplied acute and convalescent COVID-19 samples. PBMCs, B-cell-depleted T cells, or T cells provided the cDNA or gDNA that made up the material.

TCRdb's table, derived via immunoSEQ multiplex PCR, lists solely in-frame clones and lacks some. The sample consists of more than 400,000 clones, roughly 88% of them appearing once. V dropped 3 bases and J dropped 5 bases, with 10 bases sitting between them. The CDR3 is 14 amino acids. Germline values: CDR1 LGHNA, CDR2 YSLEER. The chain is built from TRBV4-3 and TRBJ2-2; a weak D match, TRBD2 (6 bases). The sample consisted of peripheral blood. The sequence derives from a human donor in a cohort sampled during active COVID-19. The CDR3 reads CASSQGLSTGELFF. The CDR3 bases are TGCGCCAGCAGCCAGGGACTCTCTACCGGGGAGCTGTTTTTT.